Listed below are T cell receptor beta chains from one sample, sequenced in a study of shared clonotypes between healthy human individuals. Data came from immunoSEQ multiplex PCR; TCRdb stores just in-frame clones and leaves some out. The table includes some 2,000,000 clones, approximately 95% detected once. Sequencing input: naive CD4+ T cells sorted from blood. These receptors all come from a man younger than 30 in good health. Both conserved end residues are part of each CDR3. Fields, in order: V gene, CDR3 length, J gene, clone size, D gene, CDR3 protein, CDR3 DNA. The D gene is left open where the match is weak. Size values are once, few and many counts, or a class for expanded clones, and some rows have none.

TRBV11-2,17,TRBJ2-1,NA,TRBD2,CASSPRWLAGDYNEQFF,TGTGCCAGCAGCCCTCGATGGCTAGCGGGAGATTACAATGAGCAGTTCTTC
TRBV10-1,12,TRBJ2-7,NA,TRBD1,CASSDRGYEQYF,TGCGCCAGCAGCGACAGGGGCTACGAGCAGTACTTC
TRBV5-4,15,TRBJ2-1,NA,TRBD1,CASSTLDRGINEQFF,TGTGCCAGCAGCACGCTGGACAGGGGTATCAATGAGCAGTTCTTC
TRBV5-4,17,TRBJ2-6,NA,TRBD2,CASSRSRGDSGANVLTF,TGTGCCAGCAGCCGGTCCCGGGGGGACTCTGGGGCCAACGTCCTGACTTTC
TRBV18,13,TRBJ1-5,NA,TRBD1,CASSLGQGQPQHF,TGTGCCAGCTCACTCGGACAGGGCCAGCCCCAGCATTTT
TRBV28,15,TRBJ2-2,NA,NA,CASSLTDGNTGELFF,TGTGCCAGCAGTTTAACGGACGGTAACACCGGGGAGCTGTTTTTT
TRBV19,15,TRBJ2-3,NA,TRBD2,CASSTGTRVTDTQYF,TGTGCCAGTAGTACTGGGACTAGGGTCACAGATACGCAGTATTTT
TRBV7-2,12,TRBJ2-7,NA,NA,CASSPSIGEQYF,TGTGCCAGCAGCCCCTCAATCGGCGAGCAGTACTTC
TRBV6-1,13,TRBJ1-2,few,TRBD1,CASRMTGNYGYTF,TGTGCCAGCAGGATGACAGGGAACTATGGCTACACCTTC
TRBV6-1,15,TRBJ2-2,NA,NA,CASSETSMPTGELFF,TGTGCCAGCAGTGAAACTAGCATGCCCACCGGGGAGCTGTTTTTT
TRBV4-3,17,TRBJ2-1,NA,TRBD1,CASSQDIGQGGKNEQFF,TGCGCCAGCAGCCAAGATATAGGACAGGGGGGGAAAAATGAGCAGTTCTTC
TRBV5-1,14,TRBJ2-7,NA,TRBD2,CASSLSTSDYEQYF,TGCGCCAGCAGCTTGTCAACTAGCGATTACGAGCAGTACTTC
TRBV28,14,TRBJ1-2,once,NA,CASQRGGGNYGYTF,TGTGCCAGCCAAAGGGGCGGGGGTAACTATGGCTACACCTTC
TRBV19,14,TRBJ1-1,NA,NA,CASTLGQLNTEAFF,TGTGCCAGTACCCTGGGGCAACTGAACACTGAAGCTTTCTTT
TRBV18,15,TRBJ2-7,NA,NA,CASSPPLTGLPLQYF,TGTGCCAGCTCACCCCCCCTGACGGGGCTTCCTCTGCAGTACTTC
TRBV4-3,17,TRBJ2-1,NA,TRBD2,CASSTVLLAGEANEQFF,TGCGCCAGCAGCACAGTTCTTCTAGCGGGAGAGGCTAATGAGCAGTTCTTC
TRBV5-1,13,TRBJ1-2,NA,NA,CASSPAVVDGYTF,TGCGCCAGCAGCCCCGCGGTGGTTGATGGCTACACCTTC
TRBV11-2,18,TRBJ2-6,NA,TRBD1,CASSPPGRTGLGANVLTF,TGTGCCAGCAGCCCCCCAGGCCGGACAGGGCTCGGGGCCAACGTCCTGACTTTC
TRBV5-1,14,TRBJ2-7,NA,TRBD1,CASSLATGFYEQYF,TGCGCCAGCAGCTTGGCGACAGGGTTCTACGAGCAGTACTTC
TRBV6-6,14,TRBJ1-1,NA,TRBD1,CASSTGQGGTEAFF,TGTGCCAGCAGTACTGGACAGGGTGGAACTGAAGCTTTCTTT
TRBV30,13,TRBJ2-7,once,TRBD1,CACSRDSDYEQYF,TGTGCCTGCTCCCGGGACAGTGACTACGAGCAGTACTTC
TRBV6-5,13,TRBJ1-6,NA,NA,CASRGPPNSPLHF,TGTGCCAGCAGGGGTCCTCCTAATTCACCCCTCCACTTT
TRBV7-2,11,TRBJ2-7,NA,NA,CASSLADEQYF,TGTGCCAGCAGCTTAGCTGACGAGCAGTACTTC
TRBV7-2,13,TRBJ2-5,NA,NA,CASSPTRVETQYF,TGTGCCAGCAGCCCAACTAGAGTGGAGACCCAGTACTTC
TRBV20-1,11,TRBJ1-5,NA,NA,CSARQELGQHF,TGCAGTGCTAGACAGGAATTGGGCCAGCATTTT
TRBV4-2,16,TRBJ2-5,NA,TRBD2,CASSQDLRGGSETQYF,TGTGCCAGCAGCCAAGATCTCCGGGGGGGGTCAGAGACCCAGTACTTC
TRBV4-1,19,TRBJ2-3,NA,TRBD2,CASSSPERTSGRDTDTQYF,TGCGCCAGCAGCTCCCCGGAGAGGACTAGCGGGAGAGACACAGATACGCAGTATTTT